The clone carrying this T cell receptor (beta chain) was seen a few times. This record belongs to a study of neoadjuvant anti-PD-1 for oral cavity cancer. Study at large: Patients without progression got a fourth dose around day 43.

Assay: immunoSEQ multiplex PCR; the TCRdb copy retains only in-frame clones and omits some. The table records about 13,000 clones, roughly 70% of them present only once. CDR3 length: 15 amino acids. Unmatched junction bases numbered 10, after V lost 4 bases and J lost 4 bases. CDR1 is SGHRS and CDR2 is YFSETQ in the germline V gene. Time point here: after neoadjuvant nivolumab, at surgical resection. Patients were newly diagnosed with stage II-IVA oral cavity squamous cell carcinoma without prior systemic or radiation treatment. Patients had HPV-negative, locally advanced oral cavity squamous cell carcinoma. Analysis of PBMCs was direct, with no culture step.

The origin of this receptor is a person between 35 and 79 years old with oral cavity squamous cell carcinoma. This chain links TRBV5-1 with TRBJ2-7, with 8 bases lining up with TRBD2. Sequenced material: PBMCs, taken after nivolumab (anti-PD-1) treatment. CDR3 loop: CASSIESGRGYEQYF. CDR3 sequence (DNA): TGCGCCAGCAGCATCGAGAGCGGGAGAGGATACGAGCAGTACTTC.